This T cell receptor beta chain was sequenced for a study of OX40 agonist ivuxolimab in advanced cancers. Overall study: Enrolled patients in dose escalation had cancers that were hepatocellular carcinoma, melanoma, renal cell or head and neck cancer. Averaging 60 years in age, with a range of roughly 20 to 90, the cohort was about 85% male.

CDR3 length: 15 amino acids. Germline CDR1 reads SGHDT; CDR2 reads YYEEEE. V was shortened by 1 base and J by 3 bases, with 14 bases between the two germline ends. Repertoires were generated with immunoSEQ multiplex PCR, while TCRdb's copy carries only in-frame clones and drops some. The sample lists approximately 100,000 clones; roughly 84% were seen once. To note about this clone: Its specificity is unknown.

Findings and limits, study-wide: The average count of expanded clones was higher among CD8+ T cells than among CD4+. Certain nonresponders likewise exhibited a low normalized T-cell clonal expansion.

This clonotype originated in an adult with an advanced solid tumor such as melanoma, head and neck, liver or kidney cancer. The sample in question was CD4+ or CD8+ T cells sorted from blood, obtained in a trial of the OX40 agonist ivuxolimab. This rearrangement joins TRBV5-6 to TRBJ2-7; TRBD2 might be the D (6 bases). CDR3: CASSLFAGPFYEQYF. The CDR3 nucleotides read TGTGCCAGCAGCTTGTTTGCGGGACCATTCTACGAGCAGTACTTC.